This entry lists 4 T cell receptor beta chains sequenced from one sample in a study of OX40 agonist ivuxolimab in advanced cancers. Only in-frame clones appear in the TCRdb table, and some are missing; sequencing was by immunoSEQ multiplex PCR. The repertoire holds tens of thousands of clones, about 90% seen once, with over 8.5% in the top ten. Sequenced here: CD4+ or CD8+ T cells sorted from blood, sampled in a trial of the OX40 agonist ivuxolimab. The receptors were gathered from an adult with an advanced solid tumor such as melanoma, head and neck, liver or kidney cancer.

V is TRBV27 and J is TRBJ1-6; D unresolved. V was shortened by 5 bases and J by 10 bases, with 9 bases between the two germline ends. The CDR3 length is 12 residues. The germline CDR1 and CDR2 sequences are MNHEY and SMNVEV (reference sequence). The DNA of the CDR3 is TGTGCCAGCAGTCTTGGGGTCTCACCCCTCCACTTT. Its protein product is CASSLGVSPLHF.

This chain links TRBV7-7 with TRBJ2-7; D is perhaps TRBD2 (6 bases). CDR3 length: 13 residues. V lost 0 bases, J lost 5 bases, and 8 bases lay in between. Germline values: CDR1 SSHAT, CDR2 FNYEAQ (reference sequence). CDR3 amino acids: CASSLAGRNEQYF. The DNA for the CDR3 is TGTGCCAGCAGCTTAGCCGGGAGAAACGAGCAGTACTTC.

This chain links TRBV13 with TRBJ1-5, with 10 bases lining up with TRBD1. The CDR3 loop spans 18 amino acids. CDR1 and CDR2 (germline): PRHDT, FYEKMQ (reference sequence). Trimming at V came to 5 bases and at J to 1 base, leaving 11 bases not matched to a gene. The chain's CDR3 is CASSASGGTGDSNQPQHF. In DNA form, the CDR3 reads TGTGCCAGCAGCGCTAGTGGGGGGACAGGGGACAGCAATCAGCCCCAGCATTTT.

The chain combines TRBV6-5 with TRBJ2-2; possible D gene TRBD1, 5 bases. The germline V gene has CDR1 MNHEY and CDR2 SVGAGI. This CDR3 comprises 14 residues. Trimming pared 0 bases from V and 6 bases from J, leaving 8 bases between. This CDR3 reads CASSYSDTSGELFF. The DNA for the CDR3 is TGTGCCAGCAGTTACTCGGACACTTCCGGGGAGCTGTTTTTT.